The present entry profiles one TCR beta chain with its context. Its antigen is unknown. These data are taken from a study of T cells in Graves' hyperthyroidism and ophthalmopathy. Study outcomes and limitations: Before onset, ophthalmopathy was predicted by the model a median approximately 6.6 months earlier.

TCR beta CDR3 sequences were amplified from RNA transcripts. HTBI primers were the set used in a first-round RT-PCR of the TCR CDR3. TCRdb reprocessed the multiplex PCR reads with MiXCR, giving one entry per CDR3 protein. The top ten clones hold approximately 50% of a sample with approximately 210,000 distinct CDR3 sequences, 17% of them seen once. Patients were aged 18 to 65, had disease duration under 2 months, and had newly diagnosed hyperthyroidism. What was sequenced was blood. The TCR originated in a man between 50 and 59 years old with Graves' hyperthyroidism.

Here the CDR3 reads CASSLIQGNYGYTF. In nucleotides, the CDR3 is TGCGCCAGCAGTCTAATACAGGGGAACTATGGCTACACCTTC. The chain uses TRBV5-1 and TRBJ1-2, with 7 bases aligning to TRBD1. Germline CDR1 SGHRS, CDR2 YFSETQ. CDR3 length: 14 amino acids. V shed 5 bases, J shed 2 bases, and the junction held 6 bases outside the gene matches.